This T cell receptor beta chain was found in a study of T-cell memory formation after mild COVID-19. Study context: In these data, TCR clusters were largely donor specific.

Study observations and caveats: Mainly CM and EM harbored the contracting CD4+ clones; mainly EMRA harbored the CD8+ ones.

Amplification by 5'RACE using constant-segment primers produced TCR alpha and TCR beta cDNA libraries that carried sample barcodes and UMIs. TCRdb re-analysed the 5' RACE reads in MiXCR, keeping a single row per CDR3 protein. Altogether fewer than 500,000 distinct CDR3 sequences are present, 25% being singletons, with the ten largest covering approximately 12%. The CDR3 has 15 residues. V lost 2 bases and J lost 1, with 11 bases in between. This clonotype was found a few times. Its antigen is unknown. The receptor's source is an adult woman who had mild COVID-19 (a few samples of this study predate the infection). Cell type and time point are not known. Material: PBMCs or a T cell subset sorted from them (not recorded which). The V call is TRBV12-3 or TRBV12-4, the J call TRBJ1-2; D possibly corresponds to TRBD1 (6 bases). The CDR3 sequence: CASSLSGAINYGYTF. DNA for the CDR3: TGTGCCAGCAGTTTATCGGGGGCGATTAACTATGGCTACACCTTC.